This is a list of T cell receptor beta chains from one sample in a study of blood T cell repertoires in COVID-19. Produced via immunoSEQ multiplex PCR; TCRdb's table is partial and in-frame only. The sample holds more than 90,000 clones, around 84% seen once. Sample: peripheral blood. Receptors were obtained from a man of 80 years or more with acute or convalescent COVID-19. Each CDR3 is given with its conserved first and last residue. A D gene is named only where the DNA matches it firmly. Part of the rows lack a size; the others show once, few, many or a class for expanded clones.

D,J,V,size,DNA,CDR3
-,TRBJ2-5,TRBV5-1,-,TGCGCCAGCAGCTTGGATGCGGTACAAGAGACCCAGTACTTC,CASSLDAVQETQYF
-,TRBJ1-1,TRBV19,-,TGTGCCAGTAGTCACAGGGCCCCAAGCACTGAAGCTTTCTTT,CASSHRAPSTEAFF
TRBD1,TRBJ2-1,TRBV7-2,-,TGTGCCAGCAGCTCCTATAAGGGGGGTTTTACAGGGGGCTCGAGATCGTTCTTC,CASSSYKGGFTGGSRSFF
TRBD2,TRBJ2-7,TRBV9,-,TGTGCCAGCAGCGTAGACCTAGCGGATTCCTACGAGCAGTACTTC,CASSVDLADSYEQYF
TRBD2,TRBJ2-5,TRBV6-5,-,TGTGCCAGCAGACGACACCGGGAGGAGTACTTC,CASRRHREEYF
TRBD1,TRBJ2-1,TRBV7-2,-,TGTGCCAGCAGCTTGACGGGACAGCTATTTGAGCAGTTCTTC,CASSLTGQLFEQFF
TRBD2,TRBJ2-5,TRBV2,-,TGTGCCAGCAGGATAGCGGGAGGATCCCAAGAGACCCAGTACTTC,CASRIAGGSQETQYF
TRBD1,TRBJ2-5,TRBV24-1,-,TGTGCCACCAGTGACCCAGGGGGCCAAGAGACCCAGTACTTC,CATSDPGGQETQYF
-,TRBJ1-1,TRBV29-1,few,TGCAGCGTTGCAACGGGGAGGGGTACTGAAGCTTTCTTT,CSVATGRGTEAFF
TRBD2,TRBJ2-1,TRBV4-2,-,TGTGCCAGCAGCCAAGATATCAGGACTAGCAGATACAATGAGCAGTTCTTC,CASSQDIRTSRYNEQFF
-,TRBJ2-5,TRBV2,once,TGTGCCAGTTCTAGGGGAAACGTTAACCAAGAGACCCAGTACTTC,CASSRGNVNQETQYF
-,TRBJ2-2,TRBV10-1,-,TGCGCCAGCAGCCCCCTGGGCAGGGCGGGAGAGCTGTTTTTT,CASSPLGRAGELFF
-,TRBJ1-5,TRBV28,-,TGTGCCAGCAGTTTACAGGGGAATCAGCCCCAGCATTTT,CASSLQGNQPQHF
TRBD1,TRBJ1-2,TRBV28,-,TGTGCCAGCAGTTTACCAGGGGGTAACTATGGCTACACCTTC,CASSLPGGNYGYTF
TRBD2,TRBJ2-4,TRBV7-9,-,TGTGCCAGCAGCTGGGGACTAGCGGGAGACAAAAACATTCAGTACTTC,CASSWGLAGDKNIQYF
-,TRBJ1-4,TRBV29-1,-,TGCAGCGTCAGAAGGGGTGTCAGCGTTGAAAAACTGTTTTTT,CSVRRGVSVEKLFF
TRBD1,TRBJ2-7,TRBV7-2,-,TGTGCCAGCTCCCGGGACAGGGTGGACGAGCAGTACTTC,CASSRDRVDEQYF
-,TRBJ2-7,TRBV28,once,TGTGCCAGCAGTTTTTCTAGGACAACCTTATCCTACGAGCAGTACTTC,CASSFSRTTLSYEQYF
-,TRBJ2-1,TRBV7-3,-,TGTGCCAGCAGCGTCCGGGGGAACAATGAGCAGTTCTTC,CASSVRGNNEQFF
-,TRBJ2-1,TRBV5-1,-,TGCGCCAGCAGCTTGCTGGGCAGTCTGTCCTACAATGAGCAGTTCTTC,CASSLLGSLSYNEQFF
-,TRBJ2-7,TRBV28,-,TGTGCCAGCAAGACCGGGCTGGGGGCTCGGTCGGGGTTTAAGCAGTACTTC,CASKTGLGARSGFKQYF
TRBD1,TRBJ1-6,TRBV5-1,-,TGCGCCAGCAGTGCAACAGGGGAACCTTATAATTCACCCCTCCACTTT,CASSATGEPYNSPLHF
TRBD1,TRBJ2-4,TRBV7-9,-,TGTGCCAGCAGCCCCCTCCTGCGGACAGGGATTTCCATTCAGTACTTC,CASSPLLRTGISIQYF
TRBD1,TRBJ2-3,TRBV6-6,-,TGTGCCAGCATGAAGACAGGGGTCACGCAGTATTTT,CASMKTGVTQYF
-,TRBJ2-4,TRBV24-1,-,TGTGCCACCAGTGATCGAACAGGGCGAAACATTCAGTACTTC,CATSDRTGRNIQYF
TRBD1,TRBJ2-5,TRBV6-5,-,TGTGCCAGCAGTTACGACAGGGTGGCGGAGACCCAGTACTTC,CASSYDRVAETQYF
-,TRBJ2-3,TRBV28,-,TGTGCCAGCACCCCTAGTCAGTTCCCTTTACGGTATTTT,CASTPSQFPLRYF
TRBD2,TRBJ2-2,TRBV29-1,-,TGCAGCGTAGTAAGCGGGAGAAGCACCGGGGAGCTGTTTTTT,CSVVSGRSTGELFF
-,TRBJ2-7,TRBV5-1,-,TGCGCCAGCAGCTTGCGGTCACCTTACGAGCAGTACTTC,CASSLRSPYEQYF
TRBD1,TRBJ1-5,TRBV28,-,TGTGCCAGCAGTTTGATACCGGGACAGGGGAATCAGCCCCAGCATTTT,CASSLIPGQGNQPQHF
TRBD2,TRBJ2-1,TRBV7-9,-,TGTGCCAGCAGCCCCGCCCTCCGGGAGGATGACAATGAGCAGTTCTTC,CASSPALREDDNEQFF
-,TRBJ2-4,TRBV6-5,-,TGTGCCAGCAGTTACAACCAGATCCAAAACATTCAGTACTTC,CASSYNQIQNIQYF
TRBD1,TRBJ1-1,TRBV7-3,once,TGTGCCAGCAGCTCAGACAGGGGCAACACTGAAGCTTTCTTT,CASSSDRGNTEAFF
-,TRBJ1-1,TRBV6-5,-,TGTGCCAGCAGAAACCATGACAGGAACACTGAAGCTTTCTTT,CASRNHDRNTEAFF